Below are 32 T cell receptor beta chains sequenced from a single sample in a study of shared clonotypes between healthy human individuals. This table comes from immunoSEQ multiplex PCR, and its TCRdb copy is limited to in-frame clones, with some not included. The repertoire has over a million clones, roughly 96% of them found once; the top ten carry 1.2%. The sample comprised naive CD4+ T cells sorted from blood. The subset was: CD45RA+ positively selected. The receptors were gathered from a man aged 25 to 45 in good health.

The rearrangement uses TRBV6-5 and TRBJ2-2; D ambiguous. V lost 6 bases and J lost 5, with 10 bases in between. CDR1 and CDR2 (germline): MNHEY, SVGAGI. The CDR3 is 13 residues long. CDR3 protein: CASREPGTGELFF. DNA of the CDR3: TGTGCCAGCAGAGAGCCCGGGACCGGGGAGCTGTTTTTT.

This chain links TRBV28 with TRBJ2-7; TRBD2 aligns across 8 bases. There are 15 residues in the CDR3. Trimming cost V 2 bases and J 4 bases; bases outside gene matches: 7. Germline CDR1 is MDHEN and CDR2 is SYDVKM. The CDR3 DNA reads TGTGCCAGCAGTTTAGCGAGCGGGAGAAGGTACGAGCAGTACTTC. It codes for CASSLASGRRYEQYF.

In this sample, this clone turned up once. V gene TRBV19 combines with J gene TRBJ2-2, with D maybe TRBD1 (5 bases). CDR3 length: 15 amino acids. CDR1 and CDR2 (germline): LNHDA, SQIVND (reference sequence). V was cut by 5 bases and J by 6 bases, with 16 bases left in between. CDR3: CASSVVAGPPGELFF. The CDR3 bases are TGTGCCAGTAGTGTTGTTGCAGGGCCCCCCGGGGAGCTGTTTTTT.

The chain uses TRBV28 and TRBJ2-7, with D possibly matching TRBD1 (6 bases). The CDR3 totals 12 residues. Trimming left V 8 bases short and J 2 bases short, with 10 bases between. Germline V CDR1 and CDR2: MDHEN, SYDVKM. The CDR3 coding sequence is TGTGCCAGCCTTCGGGACACCTACGAGCAGTACTTC. Translating it yields CASLRDTYEQYF.

This clone was picked up one time. The chain is built from TRBV18 and TRBJ2-5; 11 bases are shared with TRBD2. Germline V gene sequence: CDR1 KGHSH, CDR2 LQKENI. There are 16 residues in the CDR3. V shed 9 bases and J 2 bases; nucleotides not matched to a gene: 11. The CDR3 bases are TGTGCCAGTTCGGGACTAGCGGCAAACCCTCAAGAGACCCAGTACTTC. Translated, it gives CASSGLAANPQETQYF.

The chain links TRBV7-3 to TRBJ2-7, with 8 bases that match TRBD2. This CDR3 spans 15 amino acids. Germline V lookup: CDR1 SGHTA, CDR2 FQGTGA. With 1 base clipped from V and 0 bases from J, the junction kept 2 bases outside the gene matches. The CDR3 nucleotides read TGTGCCAGCAGCTTAAGTAGCGGGGCCTCCTACGAGCAGTACTTC. Its protein product is CASSLSSGASYEQYF.

The chain couples TRBV10-1 to TRBJ2-4, with TRBD2 as a possible D gene (5 bases). This CDR3 is 15 amino acids long. Trimming took off 8 bases at V and 0 bases at J, with 14 bases between the two ends. From germline, CDR1 is WNHNN and CDR2 SYGVQD (reference sequence). The CDR3 bases are TGCGCCAGCGGCGTGAGGGAACGAGCCAAAAACATTCAGTACTTC. It yields the protein CASGVRERAKNIQYF.

This chain links TRBV10-3 with TRBJ2-7; 9 bases map to TRBD2. This CDR3 contains 16 residues. Per germline, CDR1 ENHRY and CDR2 SYGVKD. V shed 4 bases and J 0 bases; nucleotides not matched to a gene: 7. The DNA of the CDR3 is TGTGCCATCAGTGGACTAGCGGACCAAGGCTCCTACGAGCAGTACTTC. Residues: CAISGLADQGSYEQYF.

The chain recombines TRBV2 with TRBJ2-7, with D uncertain. This CDR3 comprises 13 residues. Between the trimmed V and J ends, which lost 6 bases and 2 bases, there was a span of 11 bases. Germline-derived CDR1 and CDR2 are SNHLY and FYNNEI. This CDR3 reads CASRAPVTYEQYF. The CDR3 region has the DNA TGTGCCAGCAGGGCCCCGGTGACCTACGAGCAGTACTTC.

The CDR3 region is CASSSPSSYEQYF. CDR3 bases: TGCGCCAGCAGCTCCCCTAGCTCCTACGAGCAGTACTTC. The rearrangement joins TRBV5-1 to TRBJ2-7, with D unresolved. There are 13 residues in the CDR3. The germline gives CDR1 SGHRS, CDR2 YFSETQ. The V end lost 3 bases, the J end lost 0 bases, and 7 bases lay between the germline ends.

This clone was seen a single time. V and J are TRBV5-4 and TRBJ2-7; 7 bases line up with TRBD1. J gave up 3 bases and V 4 bases, and 10 bases lay outside the gene matches. The CDR3 is made up of 15 amino acids. From germline, CDR1 is SGHNT and CDR2 YYREEE (reference sequence). The CDR3 loop is CASSRGQAMGYEQYF. The CDR3 DNA sequence: TGTGCCAGCAGCCGCGGACAGGCAATGGGCTACGAGCAGTACTTC.

The CDR3 DNA reads as TGTGCCAGCAGCTTAACCAGGACGGAGCAGTTCTTC. This translates into CASSLTRTEQFF. The chain employs TRBV7-9 and TRBJ2-1; no clear D. Germline lookup yields CDR1 SEHNR and CDR2 FQNEAQ (reference sequence). CDR3 length: 12 residues. The V end lost 2 bases, the J end lost 10 bases, and 9 bases lay between the germline ends.

This chain connects TRBV21-1 to TRBJ2-7; the DNA was not compared with TRBD2, the D call given in the table. TRBV21-1 is a known pseudogene. The CDR3 extends over 13 amino acids. This chain's CDR3 is CASSKRGDGEQYF. In DNA, the CDR3 is TGTGCCAGCAGCAAACGGGGGGACGGGGAGCAGTACTTC.

To note about this clone: Other nucleotide sequences in the sample specify the same CDR3. V and J are TRBV7-2 and TRBJ2-7, with 8 bases identical to TRBD2. Germline assignment: CDR1 SGHTA and CDR2 FQGNSA. The CDR3 is 14 amino acids. The J segment lost 4 bases and the V segment lost 0 bases, leaving 2 bases of the junction unmatched. The CDR3 loop is CASSLASGGYEQYF. The CDR3 nucleotides read TGTGCCAGCAGCTTAGCCAGCGGGGGATACGAGCAGTACTTC.

This sequence joins TRBV2 and TRBJ2-7; unclear D gene. Germline V CDR1 and CDR2: SNHLY, FYNNEI. V lost 8 bases, J lost 8 bases, and 10 bases lay in between. The CDR3 is made up of 10 amino acids. The CDR3 DNA sequence: TGTGCCAGCTCCCTTTCCCAGCAGTACTTC. This gives the protein CASSLSQQYF.

The V gene is TRBV28, the J gene TRBJ2-7; D not resolved. V was shortened by 2 bases and J by 0 bases, with 8 bases between the two germline ends. CDR3 length: 14 residues. Germline V gene sequence: CDR1 MDHEN, CDR2 SYDVKM. The CDR3 DNA is TGTGCCAGCAGTTTAGCTGTAGTCTCCTACGAGCAGTACTTC. It yields the protein CASSLAVVSYEQYF.

This chain connects TRBV5-4 to TRBJ2-7; 11 nucleotides agree with TRBD2. CDR1 is SGHNT, CDR2 YYREEE, per germline (reference sequence). The CDR3 consists of 17 residues. J lost 4 bases, V lost 4 bases, and 13 bases had no gene match. This chain's CDR3 is CASSPYTVASGGYEQYF. The CDR3 region has the DNA TGTGCCAGCAGCCCATATACCGTGGCTAGCGGGGGGTACGAGCAGTACTTC.

The V and J genes are TRBV13 and TRBJ2-7; no reliable D call. Between the trimmed V and J ends, which lost 3 bases and 4 bases, there was a span of 7 bases. The germline V gene encodes CDR1 PRHDT and CDR2 FYEKMQ (reference sequence). The CDR3 runs to 12 residues. CDR3 nucleotide sequence: TGTGCCAGCAGCTTCGCACGTTACGAGCAGTACTTC. Translation gives CASSFARYEQYF.

The chain has TRBV5-5 and TRBJ1-5; TRBD1 might be the D (5 bases). This CDR3 has 15 residues. CDR1 is SGHKS and CDR2 is YYEKEE in the germline V gene (reference sequence). Trimming took off 1 base at V and 2 bases at J, with 10 bases between the two ends. CDR3 sequence (DNA): TGTGCCAGCAGCTTGTGGGGGTCGGGCAATCAGCCCCAGCATTTT. Its translation: CASSLWGSGNQPQHF.

This clone was picked up one time. This sequence joins TRBV4-1 and TRBJ1-3, with D hard to call. This CDR3 has 17 amino acids. Per the germline V gene, CDR1 is MGHRA and CDR2 is YSYEKL. V was trimmed by 0 bases and J by 0 bases, leaving 12 bases between them. Written as DNA, the CDR3 is TGCGCCAGCAGCCAAGATGTGGCCCTCAGCTCTGGAAACACCATATATTTT. This gives the protein CASSQDVALSSGNTIYF.

The rearrangement joins TRBV5-1 to TRBJ2-7, with 9 bases matching TRBD1. There are 12 residues in the CDR3. V gave up 4 bases and J gave up 6 bases; unmatched junction bases: 2. CDR1 and CDR2 from the germline V gene are SGHRS and YFSETQ. The CDR3 nucleotides are TGCGCCAGCAGCAGGGGACAGGGCGAGCAGTACTTC. Translating gives CASSRGQGEQYF.

In this sample, this clone turned up once. The same CDR3 arises from other DNA sequences in this sample as well. This sequence joins TRBV9 and TRBJ2-1; weak D call: TRBD1 (5 bases). Trimming stripped 1 base from V and 5 bases from J, with 10 bases between. The CDR3 runs to 14 residues. The germline gives CDR1 SGDLS, CDR2 YYNGEE. DNA of the CDR3: TGTGCCAGCAGCGTATCTGGACAAAACAATGAGCAGTTCTTC. This codes for CASSVSGQNNEQFF.

V and J are TRBV4-1 and TRBJ1-5; D ambiguous. This CDR3 region has 16 residues. Trimming removed 5 bases at V and 5 bases at J, with 19 bases between. CDR1 is MGHRA and CDR2 is YSYEKL in the germline V gene. Here the CDR3 reads CASSAVTTWADQPQHF. DNA of the CDR3: TGCGCCAGCAGCGCCGTTACTACGTGGGCGGATCAGCCCCAGCATTTT.

The gene calls are TRBV28 and TRBJ2-3; 9 positions agree with TRBD1. Germline V CDR1 and CDR2: MDHEN, SYDVKM. Trimming removed 6 bases from V and 5 bases from J; junction bases left unmatched: 9. The CDR3 sequence is 15 residues long. Written as DNA, the CDR3 is TGTGCCAGCAGCTACGGACAGGGGTGGAAAGATACGCAGTATTTT. This translates into CASSYGQGWKDTQYF.

V and J are TRBV4-1 and TRBJ2-1; 9 nucleotides agree with TRBD1. This CDR3 spans 16 amino acids. Germline CDR1 is MGHRA and CDR2 is YSYEKL. V was pared by 0 bases and J by 7 bases, with 7 bases of the junction left unmatched. CDR3 DNA: TGCGCCAGCAGCCAAGATCTGACAGGGGGGTGGAATGAGCAGTTCTTC. Protein sequence: CASSQDLTGGWNEQFF.

The V gene is TRBV6-6, the J gene TRBJ1-5; unclear D gene. CDR3 length equals 16 residues. Germline loops: CDR1 MNHNY, CDR2 SVGAGI (reference sequence). The V end was cut by 0 bases, the J end by 6 bases, with 15 bases between. CDR3 residues: CASSYSGGVVGQPQHF. The CDR3 region has the DNA TGTGCCAGCAGTTACTCCGGCGGGGTGGTGGGTCAGCCCCAGCATTTT.

The chain uses TRBV5-1 and TRBJ2-2; perhaps D is TRBD1 or TRBD2 (5 bases each). The germline V and J ends were trimmed by 0 bases and 5 bases, with 14 bases remaining between them. This CDR3 contains 16 residues. Germline CDR1 and CDR2: SGHRS and YFSETQ. The CDR3: CASSLEVPGSTGELFF. CDR3 sequence (DNA): TGCGCCAGCAGCTTGGAGGTTCCAGGGAGTACCGGGGAGCTGTTTTTT.

This chain uses TRBV7-2 with TRBJ2-3; 11 bases fit TRBD2. Germline lookup yields CDR1 SGHTA and CDR2 FQGNSA. The CDR3 loop spans 17 amino acids. V trimming: 5 bases; J trimming: 4 bases; junction bases outside the gene matches: 11. In DNA form, the CDR3 reads TGTGCCAGCAGCATGCGGTCTAGCGGGAGGTCCGCAGATACGCAGTATTTT. Amino acids: CASSMRSSGRSADTQYF.

The chain couples TRBV28 to TRBJ1-1; TRBD1 matches 7 bases. The length of the CDR3 is 15 residues. In germline, CDR1 is MDHEN, CDR2 SYDVKM. V dropped 5 bases and J dropped 6; count of bases not matched to a gene: 12. CDR3 sequence: CASSAQTGSRAEAFF. DNA of the CDR3: TGTGCCAGCAGTGCCCAGACAGGGTCAAGGGCTGAAGCTTTCTTT. The full variable domain, in which reference TRBV28 and TRBJ1-1 provide the parts outside the CDR3, is DVKVTQSSRYLVKRTGEKVFLECVQDMDHENMFWYRQDPGLGLRLIYFSYDVKMKEKGDIPEGYSVSREKKERFSLILESASTNQTSMYLCASSAQTGSRAEAFFGQGTRLTVV.

V and J are TRBV28 and TRBJ2-5; TRBD2 might be the D (7 bases). The V end lost 3 bases, the J end lost 4 bases, and 12 bases lay between the germline ends. The CDR3 spans 14 residues. Germline V gene sequence: CDR1 MDHEN, CDR2 SYDVKM. The CDR3 nucleotides read TGTGCCAGCAGTTTGGCGGGGGCCAGAGAGACCCAGTACTTC. Translating it yields CASSLAGARETQYF.

The chain employs TRBV28 and TRBJ1-2; no firm D call. V lost 3 bases and J lost 5, with 10 bases in between. CDR3 length equals 13 residues. The germline CDR1 and CDR2 sequences are MDHEN and SYDVKM. DNA of the CDR3: TGTGCCAGCAGTTTGATCGGGTCATATGGCTACACCTTC. This codes for CASSLIGSYGYTF.

The chain links TRBV5-6 to TRBJ2-5; no clear D. Germline-derived CDR1 and CDR2 are SGHDT and YYEEEE. Trimming left V 0 bases short and J 5 bases short, with 5 bases between. This CDR3 region has 12 residues. CDR3 protein: CASSLVTETQYF. The DNA of the CDR3 is TGTGCCAGCAGCTTGGTTACGGAGACCCAGTACTTC.